The T cell receptor beta chain described here comes from a study of cytomegalovirus exposure and HLA in healthy donors. Overall study findings and caveats: When a later analysis compared HLA-associated TCR beta chains with equally common others, the HLA-associated chains turned out to be more clonally expanded and to have lower generation probabilities.

Points on this clone: Antigen unknown.

The primer mix had 60 Vbeta and 13 Jbeta primers. TCRdb's copy holds only in-frame clones and misses some; the assay was immunoSEQ multiplex PCR. The table shows 200,000 or so clones, with about 88% occurring only once. This CDR3 is built from 15 residues. Germline values: CDR1 MGHRA, CDR2 YSYEKL. V was cut by 0 bases and J by 4 bases, with 10 bases left in between. Sequencing was done on a sample of PBMCs. The receptor comes from a girl in the first two years of life in good health and CMV-seronegative. This rearrangement joins TRBV4-1 to TRBJ2-1; D remains ambiguous. The CDR3 loop is CASSQEVTPYNEQFF. The CDR3 DNA follows: TGCGCCAGCAGCCAAGAGGTGACTCCATACAATGAGCAGTTCTTC.